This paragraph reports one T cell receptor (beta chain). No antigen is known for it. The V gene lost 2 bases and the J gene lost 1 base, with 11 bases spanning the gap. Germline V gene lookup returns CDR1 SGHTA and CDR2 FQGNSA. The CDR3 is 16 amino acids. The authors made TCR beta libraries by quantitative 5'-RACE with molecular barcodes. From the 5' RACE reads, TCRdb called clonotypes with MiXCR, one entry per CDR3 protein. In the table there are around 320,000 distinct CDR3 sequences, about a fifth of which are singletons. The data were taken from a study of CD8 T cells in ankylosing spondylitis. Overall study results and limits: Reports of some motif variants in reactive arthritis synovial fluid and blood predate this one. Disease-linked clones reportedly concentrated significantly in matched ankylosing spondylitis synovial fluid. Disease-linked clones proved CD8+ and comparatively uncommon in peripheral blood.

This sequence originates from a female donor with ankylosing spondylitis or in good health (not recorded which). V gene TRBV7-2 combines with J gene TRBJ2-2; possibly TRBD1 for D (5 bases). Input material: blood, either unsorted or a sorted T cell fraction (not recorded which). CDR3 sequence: CASSLSSQGNTGELFF. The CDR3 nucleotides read TGTGCCAGCAGCTTAAGTAGCCAGGGGAACACCGGGGAGCTGTTTTTT.